This T cell receptor beta chain was recovered during a study of shared T cell receptors in the human thymus. TCRdb's table, derived via immunoSEQ multiplex PCR, lists solely in-frame clones and lacks some. The sample consists of hundreds of thousands of clones, roughly 88% of them appearing once. This CDR3 is built from 17 residues. The germline V gene has CDR1 LGHNA and CDR2 YNFKEQ. Trimming left V 1 base short and J 7 bases short, with 19 bases between. This sample also appeared in a second study, on human thymus T cells.

The rearrangement links TRBV4-2 to TRBJ1-4, with a tentative D call TRBD1 (5 bases). This TCR was sampled from a boy under two years old with a congenital heart defect. Sequenced: thymocytes. CDR3 residues: CASSQVRWCGGGEKLFF. The CDR3 coding sequence is TGTGCCAGCAGCCAAGTTCGGTGGTGCGGGGGTGGTGAAAAACTGTTTTTT.